These 24 T cell receptor beta chains came from one sample sequenced in a study of human T cells and chemical hapten exposure. TCRdb called the RACE reads again in MiXCR, with one record for every CDR3 protein. The sample has around 260,000 distinct CDR3 sequences; 7.5% to 10% are singletons. Time point reported: pre-sensitization, week 0. Stated treatment: therapeutic diphenylcyclopropenone sensitization with weekly scalp DPC. Sequenced material: whole blood, taken in connection with sensitization to the hapten diphenylcyclopropenone (DPC). All receptors come from a middle-aged woman with alopecia areata. Some clones in this sample may be carry-over from other donors' samples.

There are many counts of this clonotype. This chain joins TRBV28 and TRBJ1-5, with D perhaps matching TRBD1 (5 bases). V lost 5 bases and J 2 bases, leaving 10 bases between the germline ends. CDR1 is MDHEN, CDR2 SYDVKM, per germline. The CDR3 is 14 residues long. CDR3 in amino acids: CASSRRGGNQPQHF. CDR3 DNA sequence: TGTGCCAGCAGTCGGCGAGGGGGCAATCAGCCCCAGCATTTT.

This sequence joins TRBV5-4 and TRBJ2-5; the D gene is possibly TRBD2 (6 bases). From germline, CDR1 is SGHNT and CDR2 YYREEE (reference sequence). The V end was cut by 1 base, the J end by 5 bases, with 15 bases between. CDR3 length: 15 amino acids. The CDR3 region is CASSLMGGTGETQYF. In DNA, the CDR3 is TGTGCCAGCAGCTTGATGGGCGGGACGGGTGAGACCCAGTACTTC.

The chain recombines TRBV28 with TRBJ1-4; D call uncertain. Trimming pared 9 bases from V and 3 bases from J, leaving 17 bases between. Germline V gene sequence: CDR1 MDHEN, CDR2 SYDVKM. CDR3 length: 15 amino acids. The chain's CDR3 is CASNPPGGANEKLFF. CDR3 in DNA: TGTGCCAGTAATCCACCGGGTGGTGCTAATGAAAAACTGTTTTTT.

V usage is TRBV7-6 and J usage is TRBJ1-5, with unresolved D. CDR1 is SGHVS, CDR2 FNYEAQ, per germline. V lost 4 bases to trimming and J lost 6 bases, with 10 bases between them. The CDR3 consists of 13 residues. CDR3 bases: TGTGCCAGCAGCTCATCGGAGCGTCAGCCCCAGCATTTT. The encoded protein is CASSSSERQPQHF.

The CDR3 loop is CASSFGAGPNNEQFF. For the CDR3, the DNA is TGTGCCAGCAGCTTTGGAGCGGGACCCAACAATGAGCAGTTCTTC. J is TRBJ2-1 and V is TRBV5-5, with 7 bases that match TRBD2. Germline CDR1 is SGHKS and CDR2 is YYEKEE (reference sequence). The CDR3 totals 15 residues. Trimming cost V 2 bases and J 5 bases; bases outside gene matches: 7.

This clonotype showed up many times. The gene calls are TRBV7-9 and TRBJ1-4, with TRBD1 matching over 7 bases. Germline loops: CDR1 SEHNR, CDR2 FQNEAQ (reference sequence). V gave up 3 bases and J gave up 5 bases; unmatched junction bases: 3. The CDR3 length is 14 residues. CDR3 protein: CASSLADRNEKLFF. The CDR3 DNA is TGTGCCAGCAGCTTGGCGGACAGGAATGAAAAACTGTTTTTT. The variable domain in full, with the rest retrieved from reference TRBV7-9 and TRBJ1-4, is DTGVSQNPRHKITKRGQNVTFRCDPISEHNRLYWYRQTLGQGPEFLTYFQNEAQLEKSRLLSDRFSAERPKGSFSTLEIQRTEQGDSAMYLCASSLADRNEKLFFGSGTQLSVL.

This clonotype has just a few counts. The chain has TRBV5-1 and TRBJ2-7; possibly TRBD2 for D (6 bases). Germline V gives CDR1 SGHRS, CDR2 YFSETQ. Trimming cost V 7 bases and J 1 base, with 9 bases left between them. The CDR3 spans 12 residues. As DNA, the CDR3 is TGCGCCAGCTGGGGGGATTCCTACGAGCAGTACTTC. Encoded protein: CASWGDSYEQYF. The full variable domain, its missing parts supplied by reference TRBV5-1 and TRBJ2-7, is KAGVTQTPRYLIKTRGQQVTLSCSPISGHRSVSWYQQTPGQGLQFLFEYFSETQRNKGNFPGRFSGRQFSNSRSEMNVSTLELGDSALYLCASWGDSYEQYFGPGTRLTVT.

The chain employs TRBV5-4 and TRBJ2-7, with 11 bases fitting TRBD1. V trimming: 4 bases; J trimming: 4 bases; junction bases outside the gene matches: 7. CDR3 length equals 15 residues. Germline CDR1 SGHNT, CDR2 YYREEE (reference sequence). CDR3 sequence (DNA): TGTGCCAGCAGCGGACAGGGGGCCGGTTCTTACGAGCAGTACTTC. Residues: CASSGQGAGSYEQYF.

This clonotype has more than one count but fewer than ten. The rearrangement links TRBV5-1 to TRBJ2-3; no clear D. V was pared by 9 bases and J by 0 bases, with 17 bases between. The CDR3 is made up of 15 amino acids. Germline V gene data show CDR1 as SGHRS and CDR2 as YFSETQ. The CDR3 nucleotides are TGCGCCACCGGCCTTGGGGATTCTAGCACAGATACGCAGTATTTT. It yields the protein CATGLGDSSTDTQYF.

The rearrangement joins TRBV27 to TRBJ2-2, with D perhaps TRBD2 (5 bases). Looked up from germline, CDR1 is MNHEY and CDR2 is SMNVEV (reference sequence). This CDR3 comprises 16 residues. Trimming stripped 6 bases from V and 1 base from J, with 15 bases between. This CDR3 is CASRAELGRNTGELFF. CDR3 nucleotide sequence: TGTGCCAGCAGGGCTGAGTTGGGGAGGAACACCGGGGAGCTGTTTTTT.

The rearrangement joins TRBV4-2 to TRBJ2-4, with TRBD2 matching 9 bases. V was pared by 0 bases and J by 2 bases, with 5 bases of the junction left unmatched. This CDR3 is 17 amino acids long. CDR1 and CDR2 (germline): LGHNA, YNFKEQ. CDR3 amino acids: CASSQDSGSGTKNIQYF. CDR3 bases: TGTGCCAGCAGCCAAGATAGCGGGAGTGGAACCAAAAACATTCAGTACTTC.

The chain's CDR3 is CASSLGTSGKNAYEQYF. DNA of the CDR3: TGCGCCAGCAGCCTAGGGACTAGCGGGAAGAACGCCTACGAGCAGTACTTC. The chain links TRBV4-3 to TRBJ2-7; 13 nucleotides align to TRBD2. From germline, CDR1 is LGHNA and CDR2 YSLEER. This CDR3 is built from 17 residues. The V segment lost 4 bases and the J segment 2 bases; nucleotides outside the gene matches: 8.

The sample holds one count of this clonotype. At one boundary the junction diverges from the germline segment, which might be a read error. The chain couples TRBV7-9 to TRBJ2-5, with D perhaps assigned TRBD1 or TRBD2 (5 bases each). The CDR3 consists of 13 residues. Germline loops: CDR1 SEHNR, CDR2 FQNEAQ (reference sequence). This CDR3 is CASSLLGVETRYF. The CDR3 bases are TGTGCCAGCAGCTTGTTGGGGGTAGAGACCCGGTACTTC.

Ten or more counts support this clonotype. This sequence joins TRBV19 and TRBJ1-5, with 9 nucleotides matching TRBD1. CDR1 LNHDA and CDR2 SQIVND come from the germline V gene (reference sequence). This CDR3 has 13 amino acids. The J segment lost 4 bases and the V segment lost 6 bases, leaving 1 base of the junction unmatched. In nucleotides, the CDR3 is TGTGCCAGTAGCGGGACAGGGAATCAGCCCCAGCATTTT. Translation gives CASSGTGNQPQHF.

This clonotype came up a few times. This chain links TRBV4-1 with TRBJ1-6, with D maybe TRBD1 (5 bases). The CDR3 sequence is 16 residues long. Germline V gene data show CDR1 as MGHRA and CDR2 as YSYEKL. V shed 0 bases and J shed 7 bases, with 13 bases lying between them. CDR3 in DNA: TGCGCCAGCAGCCAAGATCGGCAGGGACCGAATTCACCCCTCCACTTT. Translation gives CASSQDRQGPNSPLHF.

The rearrangement joins TRBV20-1 to TRBJ2-3; the match to TRBD2 covers 7 bases. Germline V gene data show CDR1 as DFQATT and CDR2 as SNEGSKA (reference sequence). CDR3 size: 14 residues. Trimming cost V 6 bases and J 2 bases; bases outside gene matches: 8. CDR3 in DNA: TGCAGTGCCATCCCGGGGAGGGCCACAGATACGCAGTATTTT. Translation: CSAIPGRATDTQYF.

This clonotype was detected a few times. The CDR3 spells CAISTGTYEQYF. CDR3 coding DNA: TGTGCCATCAGCACAGGAACCTACGAGCAGTACTTC. This chain connects TRBV10-3 to TRBJ2-7; possible D gene TRBD1, 5 bases. V was pared by 6 bases and J by 2 bases, with 8 bases between. Germline V gene lookup returns CDR1 ENHRY and CDR2 SYGVKD. The CDR3 totals 12 residues.

This rearrangement joins TRBV6-5 to TRBJ2-5; 9 bases line up with TRBD2. In germline, CDR1 is MNHEY, CDR2 SVGAGI. The CDR3 has 16 residues. V shed 6 bases and J 2 bases; nucleotides not matched to a gene: 10. For the CDR3, the DNA is TGTGCCAGCAGCCCTTCACTAGCGGGCCTTCAAGAGACCCAGTACTTC. Its translation: CASSPSLAGLQETQYF.

At least ten counts were recorded for this clonotype. This sequence joins TRBV28 and TRBJ1-1; 9 bases are shared with TRBD1. Germline-derived CDR1 and CDR2 are MDHEN and SYDVKM. After removal of 1 base from V and 1 base from J, the junction contained 7 bases not matched to a gene. This CDR3 is built from 17 residues. The CDR3 sequence is CASSLSLGQGPNTEAFF. The CDR3 DNA reads TGTGCCAGCAGTTTATCGTTGGGACAGGGCCCGAACACTGAAGCTTTCTTT.

This clonotype was seen more than once but under ten times. The V call is TRBV27, the J call TRBJ1-1, with 9 bases fitting TRBD1. CDR3 length: 16 residues. Trimming cost V 8 bases and J 5 bases; bases outside gene matches: 15. Germline V gene lookup returns CDR1 MNHEY and CDR2 SMNVEV (reference sequence). CDR3 amino acids: CASLPGAWTGDTEAFF. The CDR3 nucleotides are TGTGCCAGCCTCCCTGGGGCTTGGACAGGGGATACTGAAGCTTTCTTT.

The table lists this clonotype with a few counts. The CDR3 is CASSQGLAGGPREQYF. The CDR3 region has the DNA TGTGCCAGCAGCCAGGGACTAGCGGGAGGGCCGAGAGAGCAGTACTTC. The chain is built from TRBV5-4 and TRBJ2-7, with TRBD2 matching 16 bases. This CDR3 spans 16 amino acids. With V trimmed by 4 bases and J by 7 bases, 8 bases remained unmatched. Germline CDR1 SGHNT, CDR2 YYREEE (reference sequence).

This clonotype has a count of ten or more. The chain couples TRBV4-2 to TRBJ2-3; D ambiguous. Trimming took off 4 bases at V and 4 bases at J, with 6 bases between the two ends. CDR3 size: 12 residues. Germline lookup yields CDR1 LGHNA and CDR2 YNFKEQ. The CDR3 DNA sequence: TGTGCCAGCAGCCCGCGAGCAGATACGCAGTATTTT. Its protein is CASSPRADTQYF.

This rearrangement joins TRBV6-2 or TRBV6-3 to TRBJ1-1; 7 bases fit TRBD1. CDR1 is MNHEY, CDR2 SVGEGT, per germline. The CDR3 runs to 18 residues. V trimming: 6 bases; J trimming: 0 bases; junction bases outside the gene matches: 16. CDR3 nucleotides: TGTGCCAGCAGCCTTAGCTATTCACAGGGGTTGATGAACACTGAAGCTTTCTTT. This sequence encodes CASSLSYSQGLMNTEAFF.

In this sample, this clonotype turned up a few times. The chain couples TRBV3-1 to TRBJ1-5; D is unclear. Looked up from germline, CDR1 is LGHDT and CDR2 is YNNKEL (reference sequence). Trimming took off 2 bases at V and 3 bases at J, with 11 bases between the two ends. The CDR3 length is 15 residues. CDR3: CASSQFVSVNQPQHF. The DNA for the CDR3 is TGTGCCAGCAGCCAATTTGTCAGCGTCAATCAGCCCCAGCATTTT.